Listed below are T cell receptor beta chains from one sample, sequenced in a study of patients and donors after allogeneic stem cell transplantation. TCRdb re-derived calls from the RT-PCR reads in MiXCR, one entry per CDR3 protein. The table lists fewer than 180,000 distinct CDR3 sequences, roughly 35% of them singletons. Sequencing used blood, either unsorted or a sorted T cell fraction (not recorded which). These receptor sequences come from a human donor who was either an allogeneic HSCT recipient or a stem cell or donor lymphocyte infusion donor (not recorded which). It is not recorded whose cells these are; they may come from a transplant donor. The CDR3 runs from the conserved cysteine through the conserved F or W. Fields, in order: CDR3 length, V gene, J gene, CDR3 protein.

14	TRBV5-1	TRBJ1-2	CASSPPGVIDGYTF
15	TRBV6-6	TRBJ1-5	CASSYIREGYQPQHF
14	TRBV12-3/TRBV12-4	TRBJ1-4	CASSFGLKGEKLFF
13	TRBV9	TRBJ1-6	CASSVGQGSPLHF
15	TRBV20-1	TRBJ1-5	CSAREAGQLSGPQHF
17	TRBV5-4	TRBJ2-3	CASSLFGQGPSTDTQYF
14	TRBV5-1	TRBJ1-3	CASSGTGGGNTIYF
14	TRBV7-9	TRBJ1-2	CASSTLRGPKGYTF
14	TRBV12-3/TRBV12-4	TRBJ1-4	CASNTGTLNEKLFF
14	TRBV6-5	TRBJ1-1	CASSYSEVNAEAFF
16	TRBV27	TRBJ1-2	CASSPGDRIINYGYTF
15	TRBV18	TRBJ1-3	CASSRDRPSGNTIYF
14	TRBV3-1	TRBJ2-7	CASSQGAASYEQYF
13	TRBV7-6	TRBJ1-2	CASSLETGSGYTF
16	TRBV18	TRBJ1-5	CASSPSRQLSNQPQHF
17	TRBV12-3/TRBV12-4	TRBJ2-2	CASSPPTGDLLGGELFF
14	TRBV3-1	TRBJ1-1	CASSQDRLNTEAFF
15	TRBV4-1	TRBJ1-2	CASSQDRQGVDGYTF
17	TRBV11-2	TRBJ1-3	CASSLTPRRGERNTIYF
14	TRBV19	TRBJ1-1	CASRQTVMNTEAFF
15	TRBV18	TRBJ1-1	CASSPLGYSGTVGFF
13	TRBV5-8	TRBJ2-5	CASSLGAIETQYF